The 2 T cell receptor beta chains reported below all come from one sample, sequenced in a study of blood T cells in healthy people across ages. It was with a sample-barcoded 5' primer and a J-beta primer mix that a second PCR of about 6 to 12 cycles was run. In TCRdb, the 5' RACE reads were re-called with MiXCR into one record per CDR3 protein. This sample has 550,000 to 600,000 distinct CDR3 sequences; around 48% occur once, and the top ten carry about 22%. The sample taken for sequencing was blood. The receptors stem from a man of 80 years or more in good health.

The chain uses TRBV7-2 and TRBJ2-1; D is unclear. CDR1 is SGHTA, CDR2 FQGNSA, per germline. V was pared by 3 bases and J by 0 bases, with 12 bases between. The CDR3 has 16 amino acids. CDR3 sequence (DNA): TGTGCCAGCAGCTTTAGTGGTCCGAGCTCCTACAATGAGCAGTTCTTC. It codes for CASSFSGPSSYNEQFF.

V is TRBV30 and J is TRBJ1-5; maybe TRBD1 (6 bases). The germline V gene encodes CDR1 GTSNPN and CDR2 SVGIG (reference sequence). This CDR3 is 16 amino acids long. Between the trimmed V and J ends, which lost 1 base and 7 bases, there was a span of 20 bases. The CDR3 coding sequence is TGTGCCTGGAGTGCGGGGCCGGACTGGGGGGGCCAGCCCCAGCATTTT. Protein product: CAWSAGPDWGGQPQHF.